The sequence of this TCR beta chain was determined in a study of T-cell memory formation after mild COVID-19. For this clonotype: The antigen remains undetermined.

The CDR3 covers 14 residues. V lost 4 bases and J lost 1, with 11 bases in between. Per germline, CDR1 SGHRS and CDR2 YFSETQ. Study-level points and caveats: Later expanders leaned CD4+, whereas clones that contracted between day 15 and 85 were balanced CD4/CD8. Prior to infection, memory already included some responding clones, suggesting cross-reactive memory joined.

Libraries for TCRalpha and TCRbeta carried sample barcodes and unique molecular identifiers via 5'RACE. A single record per CDR3 protein comes from TCRdb applying MiXCR to the 5' RACE reads. The sample lists 300,000 to 350,000 distinct CDR3 sequences, around 13% occurring once. Sequenced: PBMCs or a T cell subset sorted from them (not recorded which). This sequence originates from a young man who had mild COVID-19 (a few samples of this study predate the infection). Cell type and time point are not known. The gene calls are TRBV5-1 and TRBJ2-5, with D maybe TRBD1 (5 bases). CDR3 nucleotide sequence: TGCGCCAGCAGCGCGCAAACAGGCCAAGAGACCCAGTACTTC. Translated, it gives CASSAQTGQETQYF.